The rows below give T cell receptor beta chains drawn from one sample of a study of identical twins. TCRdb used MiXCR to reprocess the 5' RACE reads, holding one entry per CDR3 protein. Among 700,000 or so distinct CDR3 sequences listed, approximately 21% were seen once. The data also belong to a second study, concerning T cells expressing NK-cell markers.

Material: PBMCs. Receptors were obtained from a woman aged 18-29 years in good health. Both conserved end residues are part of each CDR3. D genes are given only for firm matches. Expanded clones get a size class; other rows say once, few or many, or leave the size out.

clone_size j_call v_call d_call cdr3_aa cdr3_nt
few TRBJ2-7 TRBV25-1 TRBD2 CASSDYAGGYEQYF TGTGCCAGCAGTGATTATGCGGGAGGGTACGAGCAGTACTTC
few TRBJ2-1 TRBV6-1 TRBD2 CASSAPAGINEQFF TGTGCCAGCAGTGCTCCAGCGGGAATAAATGAGCAGTTCTTC
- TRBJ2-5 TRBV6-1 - CASSTGGVYQETQYF TGTGCCAGCAGTACCGGGGGAGTGTACCAAGAGACCCAGTACTTC
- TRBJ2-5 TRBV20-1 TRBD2 CSASSGTSGSETQYF TGCAGTGCTAGCTCCGGGACTAGCGGGAGTGAGACCCAGTACTTC
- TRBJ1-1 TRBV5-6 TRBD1 CASSHSGQGPTYLMNTEAFF TGTGCCAGCAGCCATTCAGGACAGGGGCCCACTTACCTTATGAACACTGAAGCTTTCTTT
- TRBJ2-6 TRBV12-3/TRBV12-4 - CASSFRQAAGANVLTF TGTGCCAGCAGTTTTAGGCAGGCCGCTGGGGCCAACGTCCTGACTTTC
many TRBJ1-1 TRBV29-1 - CSVVWIEAFF TGCAGCGTTGTCTGGATTGAAGCTTTCTTT
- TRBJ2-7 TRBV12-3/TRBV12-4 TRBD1 CASSRDRGVYEQYF TGTGCCAGCAGTCGGGACAGGGGGGTATACGAGCAGTACTTC
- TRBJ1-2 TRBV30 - CAWSVVRGARTF TGTGCCTGGAGTGTAGTTCGGGGGGCGCGGACCTTC
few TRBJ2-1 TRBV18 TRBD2 CASSPGLVSNEQFF TGTGCCAGCTCACCGGGACTAGTTAGCAATGAGCAGTTCTTC
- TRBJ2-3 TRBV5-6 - CASSLEGEADTQYF TGTGCCAGCAGCTTGGAGGGGGAGGCAGATACGCAGTATTTT
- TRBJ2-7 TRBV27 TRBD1 CASSPDLTGLEQYF TGTGCCAGCAGTCCCGACCTGACAGGGCTCGAGCAGTACTTC
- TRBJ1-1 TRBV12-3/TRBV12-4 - CASSPLIGVGNTEAFF TGTGCCAGCAGTCCCCTCATTGGGGTAGGGAACACTGAAGCTTTCTTT
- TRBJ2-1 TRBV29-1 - CSLSAANNEQFF TGCAGCCTCTCAGCGGCAAACAATGAGCAGTTCTTC
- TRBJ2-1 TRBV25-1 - CASSESGGRSSYNEQFF TGTGCCAGCAGTGAATCGGGGGGCCGATCCTCCTACAATGAGCAGTTCTTC
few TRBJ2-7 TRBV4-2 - CASSQVRADYEQYF TGTGCCAGCAGCCAAGTGCGGGCGGACTACGAGCAGTACTTC